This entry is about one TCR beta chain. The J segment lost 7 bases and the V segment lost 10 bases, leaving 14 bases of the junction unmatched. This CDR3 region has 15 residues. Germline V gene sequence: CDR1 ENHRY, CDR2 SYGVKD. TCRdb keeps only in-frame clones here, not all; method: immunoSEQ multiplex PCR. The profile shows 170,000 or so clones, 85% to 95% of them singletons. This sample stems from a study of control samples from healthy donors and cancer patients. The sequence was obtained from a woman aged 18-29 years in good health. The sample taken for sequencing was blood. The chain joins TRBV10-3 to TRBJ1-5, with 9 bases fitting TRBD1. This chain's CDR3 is CATSSGTGIRQPQHF. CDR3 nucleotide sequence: TGTGCCACCTCTTCCGGGACAGGGATAAGGCAGCCCCAGCATTTT.